The present T cell receptor (beta chain) was sequenced within a study of cytomegalovirus exposure and HLA in healthy donors. PCR employed 60 Vbeta and 13 Jbeta primers. Using immunoSEQ multiplex PCR, the repertoire was profiled, and TCRdb retains in-frame clones only, with some absent. The sample records about 100,000 clones, approximately 81% being singletons. Per the germline V gene, CDR1 is MNHNS and CDR2 is SASEGT. The CDR3 length is 15 residues. V lost 0 bases and J 5 bases, leaving 13 bases between the germline ends. The chain joins TRBV6-1 to TRBJ2-5; the D gene is possibly TRBD1 (6 bases). This receptor was obtained from a female donor in good health and CMV-seropositive. The sequenced sample was PBMCs. CDR3 DNA: TGTGCCAGCAGTGAAGCTAGTCAGGGGTGGGAGACCCAGTACTTC. Translation gives CASSEASQGWETQYF.